The 20 T cell receptor beta chains in this list originate from one sample, sequenced in a study of cytomegalovirus exposure and HLA in healthy donors. Both 60 Vbeta primers and 13 Jbeta primers went into the PCR. Assay used: immunoSEQ multiplex PCR; TCRdb lists only in-frame clones, some missing. The data show about 180,000 clones, 77% seen once. Sequenced: PBMCs. Receptor source: a young woman in good health and CMV-seropositive.

This clone is a singleton in its sample. This sequence joins TRBV4-3 and TRBJ2-7, with 12 bases that match TRBD2. V was pared by 4 bases and J by 0 bases, with 22 bases of the junction left unmatched. The CDR3 contains 22 residues. Looked up from germline, CDR1 is LGHNA and CDR2 is YSLEER. CDR3 loop: CASSPRAPTGLAGVLSSYEQYF. The CDR3 nucleotides are TGCGCCAGCAGCCCAAGAGCCCCAACGGGACTAGCGGGCGTCTTGAGCTCCTACGAGCAGTACTTC.

V gene TRBV9 combines with J gene TRBJ1-3; unclear D gene. The CDR3 loop spans 15 amino acids. CDR1 is SGDLS, CDR2 YYNGEE, per germline. V was cut by 2 bases and J by 2 bases, with 11 bases left in between. CDR3 sequence (DNA): TGTGCCAGCAGCGTCCAGAATGTCCCTGGAAACACCATATATTTT. It codes for CASSVQNVPGNTIYF.

This chain links TRBV18 with TRBJ1-1; D call uncertain. This CDR3 region has 14 residues. Germline CDR1 reads KGHSH; CDR2 reads LQKENI. Trimming removed 6 bases from V and 0 bases from J, with 11 bases in between. The CDR3 coding sequence is TGTGCCAGCTCTCCGGGAGCTATGAACACTGAAGCTTTCTTT. It yields the protein CASSPGAMNTEAFF.

This rearrangement joins TRBV30 to TRBJ1-4; tentative D call: TRBD1 (6 bases). Germline V gives CDR1 GTSNPN, CDR2 SVGIG (reference sequence). The V end lost 3 bases, the J end lost 0 bases, and 14 bases lay between the germline ends. CDR3 length: 16 residues. Here the CDR3 DNA reads TGTGCCTGGAGGACAGGACAGAGTTCAACTAATGAAAAACTGTTTTTT. This translates into CAWRTGQSSTNEKLFF.

The rearrangement uses TRBV11-2 and TRBJ2-1; 7 bases are a match to TRBD1. Germline CDR1 is SGHAT and CDR2 is FQNNGV. The CDR3 runs to 17 residues. With 0 bases clipped from V and 4 bases from J, the junction kept 9 bases outside the gene matches. This CDR3 reads CASSLDPPQGLYNEQFF. CDR3 DNA sequence: TGTGCCAGCAGCTTAGATCCCCCACAGGGGTTGTACAATGAGCAGTTCTTC.

The chain combines TRBV11-2 with TRBJ2-5, with 7 bases aligning to TRBD2. The last part of the DNA fits TRBJ2-7 better; the J call may be wrong. This CDR3 contains 16 residues. The germline gives CDR1 SGHAT, CDR2 FQNNGV. The CDR3 DNA reads as TGTGCCAGCAGCTTAAGTAGCGGGCCCCCCTCCTACGAGCAGTACTTC. It specifies CASSLSSGPPSYEQYF.

V usage is TRBV2 and J usage is TRBJ1-5; 7 nucleotides agree with TRBD1. The ends lost 6 bases at V and 0 bases at J; junction bases unmatched: 8. The CDR3 covers 16 residues. The germline gives CDR1 SNHLY, CDR2 FYNNEI. CDR3 sequence (DNA): TGTGCCAGCAGGGCCCGGGACAGCCATAGCAATCAGCCCCAGCATTTT. Its protein product is CASRARDSHSNQPQHF.

V is TRBV18 and J is TRBJ1-4; D gene uncertain. This CDR3 contains 15 residues. The V end was cut by 3 bases, the J end by 4 bases, with 12 bases between. CDR1 is KGHSH, CDR2 LQKENI, per germline. In DNA, the CDR3 is TGTGCCAGCTCACCCCTGGGAGGAGTTAATGAAAAACTGTTTTTT. The encoded protein is CASSPLGGVNEKLFF.

The rearrangement joins TRBV7-2 to TRBJ2-3; D gene ambiguous. Germline V lookup: CDR1 SGHTA, CDR2 FQGNSA. This CDR3 is built from 12 residues. V lost 2 bases and J 8 bases, leaving 8 bases between the germline ends. Here the CDR3 reads CASSLTPGTQYF. The CDR3 DNA follows: TGTGCCAGCAGCTTAACTCCGGGTACGCAGTATTTT.

The chain carries TRBV30 and TRBJ1-2; D not resolved. The CDR3 runs to 15 residues. Deletions cut 3 bases from V and 4 bases from J, with 18 bases between. CDR1 is GTSNPN and CDR2 is SVGIG in the germline V gene (reference sequence). DNA for the CDR3: TGTGCCTGGAGCTCCCACGGGGAGTACAGCTATGGCTACACCTTC. This codes for CAWSSHGEYSYGYTF.

CDR3 DNA: TGTGCCTGGAGTGCACAGGTAGGCAATCAGCCCCAGCATTTT. Its translation: CAWSAQVGNQPQHF. V is TRBV30 and J is TRBJ1-5; perhaps TRBD1 as D (5 bases). The CDR3 has 14 amino acids. Germline-derived CDR1 and CDR2 are GTSNPN and SVGIG (reference sequence). The germline V and J ends were trimmed by 1 base and 2 bases, with 9 bases remaining between them.

The J gene is TRBJ2-7, the V gene TRBV5-1; D possibly corresponds to TRBD1 (6 bases). Germline V gives CDR1 SGHRS, CDR2 YFSETQ. There are 13 residues in the CDR3. V dropped 3 bases and J dropped 3 bases, with 10 bases sitting between them. DNA of the CDR3: TGCGCCAGCAGCTGGGACATTTTCTACGAGCAGTACTTC. Its translation: CASSWDIFYEQYF.

This clone was recorded a few times. This chain joins TRBV7-9 and TRBJ1-2, with 9 bases identical to TRBD1. The CDR3 is 13 residues long. V lost 5 bases, J lost 6 bases, and 4 bases stayed unmatched. The germline gives CDR1 SEHNR, CDR2 FQNEAQ (reference sequence). The CDR3 nucleotides are TGTGCCAGCAGCCCGGGGACAGGGAATGGCTACACCTTC. Translated, it gives CASSPGTGNGYTF.

The chain links TRBV30 to TRBJ1-3; D is undetermined. There are 14 residues in the CDR3. The germline V gene has CDR1 GTSNPN and CDR2 SVGIG (reference sequence). The CDR3 spells CAGITPGTGNTIYF. The CDR3 DNA reads TGTGCGGGAATAACCCCCGGGACTGGAAACACCATATATTTT. The full variable domain, with the rest looked up from reference TRBV30 and TRBJ1-3, is SQTIHQWPATLVQPVGSPLSLECTVEGTSNPNLYWYRQAAGRGLQLLFYSVGIGQISSEVPQNLSASRPQDRQFILSSKKLLLSDSGFYLCAGITPGTGNTIYFGEGSWLTVV.

V gene TRBV27 combines with J gene TRBJ2-1; D gene ambiguous. Germline assignment: CDR1 MNHEY and CDR2 SMNVEV (reference sequence). The CDR3 loop spans 13 amino acids. V shed 6 bases and J shed 6 bases, with 12 bases lying between them. CDR3: CASRASRFNEQFF. The CDR3 region has the DNA TGTGCCAGCAGGGCTAGTAGGTTCAATGAGCAGTTCTTC.

This clone has just one count. V usage is TRBV10-3 and J usage is TRBJ2-2; D gene uncertain. Germline CDR1 and CDR2: ENHRY and SYGVKD. This CDR3 has 13 residues. The V and J ends lost 8 bases and 0 bases respectively, with 7 bases between them. CDR3 in DNA: TGTGCCATCTGGGCCCCGAACACCGGGGAGCTGTTTTTT. It is translated as CAIWAPNTGELFF.

The chain recombines TRBV27 with TRBJ2-7; 8 bases line up with TRBD2. Losses at the gene ends were 3 bases for V and 3 bases for J; bases not matched to a gene: 7. CDR1 is MNHEY, CDR2 SMNVEV, per germline (reference sequence). The CDR3 runs to 15 residues. The CDR3 loop is CASSFDTSGVYEQYF. As DNA, the CDR3 is TGTGCCAGCAGTTTCGATACTAGCGGTGTCTACGAGCAGTACTTC.

J is TRBJ2-7 and V is TRBV9, with TRBD2 as a possible D gene (6 bases). The CDR3 length is 16 residues. V lost 0 bases, J lost 6 bases, and 19 bases lay in between. The germline CDR1 and CDR2 sequences are SGDLS and YYNGEE. This CDR3 reads CASSVGLRGTSTEQYF. The CDR3 nucleotides are TGTGCCAGCAGCGTAGGCCTGAGGGGAACTAGCACCGAGCAGTACTTC.

The CDR3 nucleotides are TGCGCCAGCAGCTTACAAGGGGCTGAGCAGTACTTC. Amino acid sequence: CASSLQGAEQYF. The V and J genes are TRBV5-1 and TRBJ2-7; a weak D match, TRBD1 (5 bases). V dropped 2 bases and J dropped 7 bases, with 10 bases sitting between them. Germline lookup yields CDR1 SGHRS and CDR2 YFSETQ. The CDR3 extends over 12 amino acids.

Written as DNA, the CDR3 is TGTGCCACCAGGGCAGCGGGCACTTACGAGCAGTACTTC. Residues: CATRAAGTYEQYF. The V call is TRBV6-1, the J call TRBJ2-7, with D perhaps TRBD2 (6 bases). Trimming removed 10 bases from V and 4 bases from J, with 17 bases in between. Germline V gene sequence: CDR1 MNHNS, CDR2 SASEGT. CDR3 length equals 13 residues.